This T cell receptor (beta chain) was captured in a study of CD8 T cells in Susac syndrome. Study results and caveats: Regarding the TCR sequencing and HLA analysis, the study admitted that a relatively small number of individuals were involved.

A remark on this clonotype: Its target is unknown.

Sequencing targeted TCR beta in T cells from blood (CD8+ and CD4+). The multiple sclerosis controls were treatment-naive patients, and their relapsing-remitting disease was stable or active. An amount of RNA that ranged from roughly 0.5 to 1 ug was reverse transcribed with random hexamers. Amplification of TCR beta CDR3 was carried out by immunoSEQ multiplex PCR, which covered 54 Vbeta and 13 Jbeta segments. TCRdb recomputed calls from the immunoSEQ multiplex PCR reads with MiXCR, one row per CDR3 protein. This table has roughly 140,000 distinct CDR3 sequences, 94% appearing once. The trim removed 0 bases at V and 10 bases at J, leaving 7 bases unmatched. This CDR3 is 16 amino acids long. Germline V CDR1 and CDR2: LGHNA, YNFKEQ.

The sequencing input was CD8+ T cells from PBMCs. The chain joins TRBV4-2 to TRBJ2-2, with 11 positions matching TRBD2. The sequence came from a human donor with multiple sclerosis. The CDR3 loop reads CASSQERLAGSAELFF. The CDR3 coding sequence is TGTGCCAGCAGCCAAGAAAGACTAGCGGGGTCTGCGGAGCTGTTTTTT.